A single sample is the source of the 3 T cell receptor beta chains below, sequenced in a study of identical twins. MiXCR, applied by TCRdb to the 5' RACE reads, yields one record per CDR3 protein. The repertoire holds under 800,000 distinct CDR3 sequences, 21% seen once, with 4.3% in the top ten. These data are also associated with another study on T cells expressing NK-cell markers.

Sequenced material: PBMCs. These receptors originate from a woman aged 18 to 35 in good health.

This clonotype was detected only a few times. CDR3 loop: CASSSILAGGTLGNEQFF. CDR3 in DNA: TGCGCCAGCAGCTCAATCCTAGCGGGAGGGACCCTTGGCAATGAGCAGTTCTTC. J is TRBJ2-1 and V is TRBV5-1, with 12 nucleotides matching TRBD2. The CDR3 loop spans 18 amino acids. CDR1 is SGHRS, CDR2 YFSETQ, per germline. The trim removed 3 bases at V and 6 bases at J, leaving 13 bases unmatched.

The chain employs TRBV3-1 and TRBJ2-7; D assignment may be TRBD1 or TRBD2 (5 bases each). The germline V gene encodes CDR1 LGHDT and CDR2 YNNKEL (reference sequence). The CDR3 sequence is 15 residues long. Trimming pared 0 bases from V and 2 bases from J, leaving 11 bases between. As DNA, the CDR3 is TGTGCCAGCAGCCAAGATCCTAGCAGGGCCTACGAGCAGTACTTC. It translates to CASSQDPSRAYEQYF.

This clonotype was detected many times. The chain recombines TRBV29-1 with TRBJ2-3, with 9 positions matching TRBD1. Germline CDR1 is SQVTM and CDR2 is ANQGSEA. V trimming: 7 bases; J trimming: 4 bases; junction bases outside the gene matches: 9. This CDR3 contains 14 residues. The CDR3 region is CSAQDRGSADTQYF. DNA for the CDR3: TGCAGCGCCCAAGACAGGGGGAGTGCAGATACGCAGTATTTT.